These 32 T cell receptor beta chains originate from one sample sequenced in a study of PD-1 blockade in classical Hodgkin lymphoma. Every patient experienced relapse after autologous stem cell transplantation, and brentuximab vedotin exposure varied. Clones were read by immunoSEQ multiplex PCR, and TCRdb kept only the in-frame ones, dropping some. The table includes nearly 55,000 clones, roughly 80% detected once. The sample consisted of peripheral blood mononuclear cells (PBMCs), taken at baseline. These receptors all come from a human donor with classical Hodgkin lymphoma.

CDR3 in DNA: TGTGCCAGCAGCTCGAGTGGATTTGACGGCTACACCTTC. It encodes CASSSSGFDGYTF. The chain is built from TRBV11-1 and TRBJ1-2; D not certain. V was shortened by 4 bases and J by 8 bases, with 14 bases between the two germline ends. In germline, CDR1 is SGHAT, CDR2 FQDESV (reference sequence). The CDR3 totals 13 residues. Drawing the rest from reference TRBV11-1 and TRBJ1-2, the complete variable domain is EAEVAQSPRYKITEKSQAVAFWCDPISGHATLYWYRQILGQGPELLVQFQDESVVDDSQLPKDRFSAERLKGVDSTLKIQPAELGDSAMYLCASSSSGFDGYTFGSGTRLTVV.

This clone was seen a single time. The rearrangement joins TRBV27 to TRBJ1-2, with D possibly being TRBD1 (5 bases). Trimming cost V 3 bases and J 8 bases, with 13 bases left between them. The CDR3 has 13 residues. Per the germline V gene, CDR1 is MNHEY and CDR2 is SMNVEV (reference sequence). CDR3: CASSFLGRLGYTF. Here the CDR3 DNA reads TGTGCCAGCAGTTTCCTGGGGCGCCTAGGCTACACCTTC.

The chain couples TRBV9 to TRBJ2-4, with D unresolved. V lost 0 bases, J lost 0 bases, and 4 bases lay in between. Germline CDR1 SGDLS, CDR2 YYNGEE. The CDR3 is 14 amino acids. CDR3 nucleotides: TGTGCCAGCAGCGTAGGCGGAGCCAAAAACATTCAGTACTTC. Encoded protein: CASSVGGAKNIQYF.

The J gene is TRBJ1-1, the V gene TRBV15; D gene ambiguous. The CDR3 loop spans 14 amino acids. Between the trimmed V and J ends, which lost 0 bases and 4 bases, there was a span of 9 bases. In germline, CDR1 is LNHNV, CDR2 YYDKDF (reference sequence). The CDR3 spells CATSRDVGATEAFF. CDR3 sequence (DNA): TGTGCCACCAGCAGAGATGTTGGCGCCACTGAAGCTTTCTTT.

V gene TRBV27 combines with J gene TRBJ2-3, with TRBD2 identical over 7 bases. The CDR3 spans 16 residues. The V and J ends lost 6 bases and 4 bases, in that order; junction bases with no gene match: 13. In germline, CDR1 is MNHEY, CDR2 SMNVEV (reference sequence). The CDR3 sequence is CASSESATSLPDTQYF. The CDR3 DNA is TGTGCCAGCAGCGAATCGGCGACTAGCCTCCCAGATACGCAGTATTTT.

The chain uses TRBV4-3 and TRBJ1-2, with TRBD1 identical over 8 bases. Germline values: CDR1 LGHNA, CDR2 YSLEER. There are 15 residues in the CDR3. V shed 0 bases and J 4 bases; nucleotides not matched to a gene: 4. The CDR3 bases are TGCGCCAGCAGCCAAGATTTCGGACAGGGCTATGGCTACACCTTC. It is translated as CASSQDFGQGYGYTF.

This rearrangement joins TRBV5-1 to TRBJ2-1; D is unclear. V dropped 5 bases and J dropped 4 bases, with 10 bases sitting between them. Germline V gene sequence: CDR1 SGHRS, CDR2 YFSETQ. This CDR3 has 13 residues. CDR3 DNA: TGCGCCAGCAGAACCGACCCATACAATGAGCAGTTCTTC. Translated, it gives CASRTDPYNEQFF.

This chain connects TRBV11-2 to TRBJ2-2, with D perhaps TRBD2 (5 bases). The germline V gene has CDR1 SGHAT and CDR2 FQNNGV. The V gene lost 4 bases and the J gene lost 2 bases, with 8 bases spanning the gap. This CDR3 comprises 14 residues. The CDR3 is CASSWSGNTGELFF. The CDR3, as DNA: TGTGCCAGCAGCTGGAGCGGTAACACCGGGGAGCTGTTTTTT.

The CDR3 DNA reads TGTGCCAGCAGCGGTTCCACAGATACGCAGTATTTT. Translating gives CASSGSTDTQYF. V and J are TRBV14 and TRBJ2-3; the D is unclear. V lost 5 bases, J lost 2 bases, and 5 bases lay in between. The CDR3 is 12 residues long. In germline, CDR1 is SGHDN, CDR2 FVKESK.

This chain links TRBV4-1 with TRBJ2-1; D ambiguous. V lost 1 base and J lost 7, with 5 bases in between. CDR3 length equals 12 residues. CDR1 MGHRA and CDR2 YSYEKL come from the germline V gene. Here the CDR3 DNA reads TGCGCCAGCAGCCAAGTGGGAAATGAGCAGTTCTTC. Translating it yields CASSQVGNEQFF.

CDR3 in amino acids: CASSLKVQGALGYTF. Written as DNA, the CDR3 is TGTGCCAGCAGCTTGAAGGTACAGGGGGCACTTGGCTACACCTTC. The rearrangement links TRBV5-4 to TRBJ1-2; 9 nucleotides match TRBD1. The CDR3 spans 15 residues. Germline CDR1 and CDR2: SGHNT and YYREEE (reference sequence). Trimming removed 1 base from V and 7 bases from J; junction bases left unmatched: 8.

The chain couples TRBV7-9 to TRBJ2-7; D is unresolved. This CDR3 has 12 residues. The germline CDR1 and CDR2 sequences are SEHNR and FQNEAQ (reference sequence). Trimming pared 6 bases from V and 3 bases from J, leaving 9 bases between. In DNA form, the CDR3 reads TGTGCCAGCAGTCCTACTATCTACGAGCAGTACTTC. It is translated as CASSPTIYEQYF.

In nucleotides, the CDR3 is TGTGCCAGCAGCTTGGGGGACAGGGGTGAGCAGTTCTTC. Its protein product is CASSLGDRGEQFF. V usage is TRBV5-5 and J usage is TRBJ2-1; 10 bases are a match to TRBD1. V trimming: 0 bases; J trimming: 9 bases; junction bases outside the gene matches: 0. Germline values: CDR1 SGHKS, CDR2 YYEKEE (reference sequence). The CDR3 consists of 13 residues.

This rearrangement joins TRBV15 to TRBJ1-4; D possibly corresponds to TRBD1 (6 bases). V was clipped by 1 base and J by 4 bases, with 16 bases between them. Germline CDR1 and CDR2: LNHNV and YYDKDF (reference sequence). This CDR3 spans 17 amino acids. CDR3 bases: TGTGCCACCAGCAGAGTGGCGGGGGCGCGCAGTAATGAAAAACTGTTTTTT. Its translation is CATSRVAGARSNEKLFF.

The table lists this clone with a few counts. The chain employs TRBV4-1 and TRBJ1-5; the match to TRBD1 covers 7 bases. Germline assignment: CDR1 MGHRA and CDR2 YSYEKL. The CDR3 contains 16 residues. V lost 0 bases to trimming and J lost 6 bases; unmatched junction nucleotides: 8. The CDR3 sequence: CASSQDSDRVGQPQHF. DNA of the CDR3: TGCGCCAGCAGCCAAGATAGCGACAGGGTAGGTCAGCCCCAGCATTTT.

The chain combines TRBV5-1 with TRBJ2-4, with 12 nucleotides matching TRBD2. V trimming: 4 bases; J trimming: 9 bases; junction bases outside the gene matches: 8. CDR3 size: 15 residues. Per the germline V gene, CDR1 is SGHRS and CDR2 is YFSETQ. This CDR3 is CASSQTSGSEGIQYF. Here the CDR3 DNA reads TGCGCCAGCAGCCAGACTAGCGGGAGCGAAGGCATTCAGTACTTC.

This chain joins TRBV21-1 and TRBJ1-1; the table's D call of TRBD1 was not tested on the DNA. TRBV21-1 is a pseudogene segment. The CDR3 spans 13 residues. In nucleotides, the CDR3 is TGTGCCAGCAGCAAGTCAGGGGGCACTGAAGCTTTCTTT. Its translation: CASSKSGGTEAFF.

This clone was observed once. The rearrangement joins TRBV6-6 to TRBJ1-1, with no clear D. Per germline, CDR1 MNHNY and CDR2 SVGAGI (reference sequence). The CDR3 length is 14 residues. Trimming cost V 0 bases and J 0 bases, with 5 bases left between them. Here the CDR3 DNA reads TGTGCCAGCAGTTACTCGTATCTGAACACTGAAGCTTTCTTT. Protein sequence: CASSYSYLNTEAFF.

V usage is TRBV10-3 and J usage is TRBJ2-2, with TRBD1 matching 8 bases. The CDR3 sequence is 15 residues long. V trimming: 6 bases; J trimming: 1 base; junction bases outside the gene matches: 4. From germline, CDR1 is ENHRY and CDR2 SYGVKD. Here the CDR3 reads CAIRDRGLNTGELFF. The CDR3 DNA is TGTGCCATCAGAGACAGGGGTCTGAACACCGGGGAGCTGTTTTTT.

In its sample, this clone was seen a few times. This chain uses TRBV5-6 with TRBJ2-7, with D uncertain. The ends were cut back, 0 bases at V and 2 bases at J, with 12 bases in the middle. The CDR3 is 15 residues long. The germline V gene has CDR1 SGHDT and CDR2 YYEEEE. CDR3 nucleotide sequence: TGTGCCAGCAGCTTGGGCCCGACCGTTGCCTACGAGCAGTACTTC. It is translated as CASSLGPTVAYEQYF.

This chain joins TRBV5-6 and TRBJ2-5, with 12 bases aligning to TRBD2. The CDR3 is made up of 17 amino acids. The germline CDR1 and CDR2 sequences are SGHDT and YYEEEE. V lost 0 bases and J lost 5; bases outside the gene matches: 8. The CDR3 sequence is CASSLGLAGVGRETQYF. In DNA, the CDR3 is TGTGCCAGCAGCTTGGGACTAGCGGGAGTGGGGCGGGAGACCCAGTACTTC.

The chain carries TRBV19 and TRBJ2-5, with 10 bases fitting TRBD2. CDR1 and CDR2 from the germline V gene are LNHDA and SQIVND (reference sequence). The CDR3 consists of 16 residues. The J segment lost 4 bases and the V segment lost 1 base, leaving 6 bases of the junction unmatched. CDR3 in amino acids: CASSIGLLAGVETQYF. CDR3 nucleotides: TGTGCCAGTAGTATAGGACTTCTAGCGGGAGTAGAGACCCAGTACTTC.

The gene calls are TRBV10-1 and TRBJ2-1; D is uncertain. The CDR3 spans 16 residues. CDR1 is WNHNN and CDR2 is SYGVQD in the germline V gene (reference sequence). Trimming cost V 0 bases and J 0 bases, with 9 bases left between them. The CDR3 region is CASSESRFSSYNEQFF. As DNA, the CDR3 is TGCGCCAGCAGTGAGTCACGGTTCAGCTCCTACAATGAGCAGTTCTTC.

V usage is TRBV30 and J usage is TRBJ2-6; D remains unclear. The V end lost 4 bases, the J end lost 0 bases, and 10 bases lay between the germline ends. CDR1 is GTSNPN, CDR2 SVGIG, per germline (reference sequence). CDR3 length: 15 amino acids. For the CDR3, the DNA is TGTGCCTGGACCGCATGGAGCTCTGGGGCCAACGTCCTGACTTTC. Amino acid sequence: CAWTAWSSGANVLTF. The full variable domain, completed using reference TRBV30 and TRBJ2-6, is SQTIHQWPATLVQPVGSPLSLECTVEGTSNPNLYWYRQAAGRGLQLLFYSVGIGQISSEVPQNLSASRPQDRQFILSSKKLLLSDSGFYLCAWTAWSSGANVLTFGAGSRLTVL.

This clone appeared once. CDR3 region: CAISELEGNTEAFF. CDR3 DNA: TGTGCCATCAGTGAGTTGGAGGGAAACACTGAAGCTTTCTTT. The genes are TRBV10-3 and TRBJ1-1; no reliable D call. The CDR3 runs 14 residues. The germline gives CDR1 ENHRY, CDR2 SYGVKD. Trimming removed 1 base at V and 2 bases at J, with 8 bases between.

The rearrangement joins TRBV2 to TRBJ2-7; 13 bases line up with TRBD2. Per the germline V gene, CDR1 is SNHLY and CDR2 is FYNNEI. This CDR3 contains 17 residues. V gave up 7 bases and J gave up 7 bases; unmatched junction bases: 16. The CDR3 DNA reads TGTGCCAGCAAGACCCCGAACTCAGGACTAGCGGGAGATGAGCAGTACTTC. Translating it yields CASKTPNSGLAGDEQYF. The full variable domain, rest sourced from reference TRBV2 and TRBJ2-7, is EPEVTQTPSHQVTQMGQEVILRCVPISNHLYFYWYRQILGQKVEFLVSFYNNEISEKSEIFDDQFSVERPDGSNFTLKIRSTKLEDSAMYFCASKTPNSGLAGDEQYFGPGTRLTVT.

The rearrangement joins TRBV18 to TRBJ2-2; no clear D gene. The germline V gene encodes CDR1 KGHSH and CDR2 LQKENI. V was cut by 3 bases and J by 5 bases, with 10 bases left in between. The CDR3 contains 14 residues. The CDR3 is CASSPTSETGELFF. The CDR3 DNA follows: TGTGCCAGCTCACCCACAAGTGAAACCGGGGAGCTGTTTTTT.

The rearrangement joins TRBV30 to TRBJ1-3; TRBD1 is a possible D gene (5 bases). CDR1 and CDR2 (germline): GTSNPN, SVGIG (reference sequence). CDR3 size: 15 residues. V shed 2 bases and J shed 0 bases, with 11 bases lying between them. CDR3 coding DNA: TGTGCCTGGAGTCCACGGACAACCTCTGGAAACACCATATATTTT. It is translated as CAWSPRTTSGNTIYF.

The CDR3 loop is CASSLIVGLPAREQYF. The DNA for the CDR3 is TGTGCCAGCAGCCTCATCGTGGGACTACCCGCGCGGGAGCAGTACTTC. The V call is TRBV5-6, the J call TRBJ2-7; TRBD2 aligns across 7 bases. Germline V gives CDR1 SGHDT, CDR2 YYEEEE. This CDR3 contains 16 residues. Losses at the gene ends were 4 bases for V and 7 bases for J; bases not matched to a gene: 17.

The rearrangement links TRBV4-2 to TRBJ2-7; 7 nucleotides agree with TRBD2. The CDR3 spans 15 residues. The germline V gene has CDR1 LGHNA and CDR2 YNFKEQ. Trimming at V came to 2 bases and at J to 3 bases, leaving 7 bases not matched to a gene. The CDR3, as DNA: TGTGCCAGCAGCCAACCGACGGGGACTAACTACGAGCAGTACTTC. It translates to CASSQPTGTNYEQYF.

This sequence joins TRBV11-2 and TRBJ1-5; D not resolved. This CDR3 comprises 15 residues. Germline CDR1 reads SGHAT; CDR2 reads FQNNGV. V lost 1 base and J lost 6, with 13 bases in between. The CDR3 sequence: CASSLGSVHAQPQHF. The CDR3 DNA is TGTGCCAGCAGCTTAGGCAGCGTCCATGCTCAGCCCCAGCATTTT.

The V gene is TRBV2, the J gene TRBJ2-7; D is uncertain. The CDR3 spans 11 residues. V gave up 8 bases and J gave up 4 bases, with 9 bases separating them. Germline assignment: CDR1 SNHLY and CDR2 FYNNEI. In nucleotides, the CDR3 is TGTGCCAGCTGCTCGGAGTACGAGCAGTACTTC. It translates to CASCSEYEQYF.